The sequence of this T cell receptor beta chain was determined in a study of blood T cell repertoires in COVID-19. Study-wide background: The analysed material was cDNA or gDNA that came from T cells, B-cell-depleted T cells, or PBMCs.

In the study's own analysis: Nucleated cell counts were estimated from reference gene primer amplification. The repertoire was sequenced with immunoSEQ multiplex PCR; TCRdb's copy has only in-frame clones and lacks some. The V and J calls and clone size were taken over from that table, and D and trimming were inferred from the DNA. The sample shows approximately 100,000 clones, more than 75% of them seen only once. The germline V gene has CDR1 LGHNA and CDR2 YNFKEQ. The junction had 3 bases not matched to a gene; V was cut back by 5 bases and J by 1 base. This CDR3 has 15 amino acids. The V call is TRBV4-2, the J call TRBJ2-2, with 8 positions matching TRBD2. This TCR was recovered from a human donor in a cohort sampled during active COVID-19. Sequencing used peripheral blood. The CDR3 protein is CASSKSGGNTGELFF. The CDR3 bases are TGTGCCAGCAGCAAGAGCGGGGGGAACACCGGGGAGCTGTTTTTT.